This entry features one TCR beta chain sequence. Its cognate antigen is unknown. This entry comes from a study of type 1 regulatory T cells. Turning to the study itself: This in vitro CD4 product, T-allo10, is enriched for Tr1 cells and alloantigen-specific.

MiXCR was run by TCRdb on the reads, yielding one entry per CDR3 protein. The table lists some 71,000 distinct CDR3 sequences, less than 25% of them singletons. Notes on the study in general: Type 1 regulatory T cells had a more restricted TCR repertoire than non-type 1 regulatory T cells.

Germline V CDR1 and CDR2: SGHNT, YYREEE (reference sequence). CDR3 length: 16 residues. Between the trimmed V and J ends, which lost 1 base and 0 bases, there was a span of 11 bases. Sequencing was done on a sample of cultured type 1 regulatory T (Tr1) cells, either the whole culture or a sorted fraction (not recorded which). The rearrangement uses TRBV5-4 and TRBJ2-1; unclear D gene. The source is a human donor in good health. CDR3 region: CASSLWLFSSYNEQFF. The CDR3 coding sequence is TGTGCCAGCAGCTTGTGGCTATTCAGCTCCTACAATGAGCAGTTCTTC.